This entry describes one TCR beta chain. TCRdb keeps only in-frame clones here, not all; method: immunoSEQ multiplex PCR. The data contain around 700,000 clones, around 78% of them singletons. This specimen comes from a study of shared clonotypes between healthy human individuals. Germline V gives CDR1 MRHNA, CDR2 SNTAGT. CDR3 size: 15 residues. V gave up 6 bases and J gave up 0 bases; unmatched junction bases: 3. Sequences were obtained from memory CD4+ T cells sorted from blood. The subset here: CD45RA-negative fraction. The chain recombines TRBV6-4 with TRBJ1-1; TRBD1 matches 11 bases. This TCR was sampled from a woman aged 25-40 years in good health. In DNA form, the CDR3 reads TGTGCCAGCAGCGTGGACAGGGGGCTGAACACTGAAGCTTTCTTT. Translating it yields CASSVDRGLNTEAFF.